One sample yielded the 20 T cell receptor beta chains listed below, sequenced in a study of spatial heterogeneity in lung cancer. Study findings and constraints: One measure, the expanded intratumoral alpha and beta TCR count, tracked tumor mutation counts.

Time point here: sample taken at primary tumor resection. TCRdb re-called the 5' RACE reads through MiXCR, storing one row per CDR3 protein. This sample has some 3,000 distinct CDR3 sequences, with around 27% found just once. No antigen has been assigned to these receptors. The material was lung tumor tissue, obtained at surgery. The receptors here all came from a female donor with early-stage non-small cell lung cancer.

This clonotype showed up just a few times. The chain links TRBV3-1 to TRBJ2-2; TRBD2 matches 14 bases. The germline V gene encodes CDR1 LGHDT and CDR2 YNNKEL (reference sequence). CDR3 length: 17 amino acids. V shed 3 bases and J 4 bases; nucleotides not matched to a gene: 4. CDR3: CASSQRTSGRTTGELFF. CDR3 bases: TGTGCCAGCAGCCAGCGGACTAGCGGGAGGACCACCGGGGAGCTGTTTTTT.

CDR3 sequence: CASSGRQGQGEAFF. DNA of the CDR3: TGCGCCAGCAGCGGGCGGCAGGGACAAGGTGAAGCTTTCTTT. The J gene is TRBJ1-1, the V gene TRBV5-1, with a weak D call TRBD1 (6 bases). The CDR3 consists of 14 residues. Trimming shortened V by 4 bases and J by 7 bases, and 17 bases separated the two germline ends. The germline V gene has CDR1 SGHRS and CDR2 YFSETQ.

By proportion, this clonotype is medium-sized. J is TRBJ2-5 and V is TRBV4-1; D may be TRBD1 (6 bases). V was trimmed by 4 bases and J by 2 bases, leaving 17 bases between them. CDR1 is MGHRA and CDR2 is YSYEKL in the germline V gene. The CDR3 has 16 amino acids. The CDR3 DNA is TGCGCCAGCAGCCCCCAACAGGGAACTACTCAAGAGACCCAGTACTTC. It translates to CASSPQQGTTQETQYF.

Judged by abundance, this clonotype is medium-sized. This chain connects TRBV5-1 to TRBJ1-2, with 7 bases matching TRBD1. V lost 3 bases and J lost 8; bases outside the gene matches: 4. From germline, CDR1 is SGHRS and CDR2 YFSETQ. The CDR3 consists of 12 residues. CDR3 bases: TGCGCCAGCAGCTCGACAGGGTGGGGCTACACCTTC. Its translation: CASSSTGWGYTF.

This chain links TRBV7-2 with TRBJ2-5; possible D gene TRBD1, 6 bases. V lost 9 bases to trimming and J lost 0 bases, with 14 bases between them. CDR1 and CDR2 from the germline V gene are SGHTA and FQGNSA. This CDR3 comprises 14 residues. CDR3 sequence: CASTDRSYQETQYF. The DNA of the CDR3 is TGTGCCAGTACGGACAGATCGTACCAAGAGACCCAGTACTTC.

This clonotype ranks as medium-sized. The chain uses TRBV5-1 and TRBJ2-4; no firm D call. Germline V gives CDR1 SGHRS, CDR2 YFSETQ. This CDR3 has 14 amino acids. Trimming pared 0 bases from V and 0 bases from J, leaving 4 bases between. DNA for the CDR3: TGCGCCAGCAGCTTGGCGGGAGCCAAAAACATTCAGTACTTC. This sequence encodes CASSLAGAKNIQYF.

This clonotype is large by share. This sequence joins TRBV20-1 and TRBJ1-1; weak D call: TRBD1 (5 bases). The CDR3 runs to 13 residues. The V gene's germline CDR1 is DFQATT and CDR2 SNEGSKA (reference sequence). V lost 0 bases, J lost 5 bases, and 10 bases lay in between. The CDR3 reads CSARDGQGTEAFF. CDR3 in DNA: TGCAGTGCTAGAGATGGCCAGGGAACTGAAGCTTTCTTT.

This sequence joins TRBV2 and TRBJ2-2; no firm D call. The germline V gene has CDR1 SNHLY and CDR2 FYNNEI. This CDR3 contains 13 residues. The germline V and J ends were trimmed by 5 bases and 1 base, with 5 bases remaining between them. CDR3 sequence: CASSSQNTGELFF. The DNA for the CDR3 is TGTGCCAGCAGTTCTCAGAACACCGGGGAGCTGTTTTTT.

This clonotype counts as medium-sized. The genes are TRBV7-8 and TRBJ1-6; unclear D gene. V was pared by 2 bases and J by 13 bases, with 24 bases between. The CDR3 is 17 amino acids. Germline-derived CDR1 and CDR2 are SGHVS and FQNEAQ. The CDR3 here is CASSLPMGGRRSSPLHF. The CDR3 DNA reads TGTGCCAGCAGCTTACCAATGGGCGGACGGCGAAGTTCTCCCCTCCACTTT.

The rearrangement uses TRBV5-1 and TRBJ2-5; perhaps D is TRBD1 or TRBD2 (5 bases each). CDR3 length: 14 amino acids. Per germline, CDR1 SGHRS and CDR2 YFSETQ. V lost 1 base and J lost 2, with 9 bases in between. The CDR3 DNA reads TGCGCCAGCAGCTTGAGTGGGGGACAAGAGACCCAGTACTTC. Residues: CASSLSGGQETQYF.

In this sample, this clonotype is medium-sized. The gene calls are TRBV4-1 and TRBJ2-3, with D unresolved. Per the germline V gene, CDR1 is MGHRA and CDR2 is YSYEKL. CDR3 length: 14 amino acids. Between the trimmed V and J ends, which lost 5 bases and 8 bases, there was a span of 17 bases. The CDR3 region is CASSYDRTSATQYF. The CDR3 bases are TGCGCCAGCAGCTACGACCGGACGTCAGCTACGCAGTATTTT.

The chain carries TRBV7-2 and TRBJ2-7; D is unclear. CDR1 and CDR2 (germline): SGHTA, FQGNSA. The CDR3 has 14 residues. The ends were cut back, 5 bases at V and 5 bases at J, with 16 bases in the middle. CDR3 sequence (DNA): TGTGCCAGCAGCCCGATACGGGCCGCCGACGAGCAGTACTTC. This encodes CASSPIRAADEQYF.

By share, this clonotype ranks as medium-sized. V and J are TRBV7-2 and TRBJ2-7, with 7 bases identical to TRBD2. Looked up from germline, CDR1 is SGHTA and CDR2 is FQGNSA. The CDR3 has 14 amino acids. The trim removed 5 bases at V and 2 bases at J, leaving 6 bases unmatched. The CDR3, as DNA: TGTGCCAGCAGCGTGGGGGGAGGGACCTACGAGCAGTACTTC. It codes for CASSVGGGTYEQYF.

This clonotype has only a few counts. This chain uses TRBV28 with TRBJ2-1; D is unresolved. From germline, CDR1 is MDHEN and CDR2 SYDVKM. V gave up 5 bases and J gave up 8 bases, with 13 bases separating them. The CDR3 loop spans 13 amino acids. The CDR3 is CASSPPPRYEQFF. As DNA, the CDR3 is TGTGCCAGCAGTCCCCCTCCTAGGTATGAGCAGTTCTTC.

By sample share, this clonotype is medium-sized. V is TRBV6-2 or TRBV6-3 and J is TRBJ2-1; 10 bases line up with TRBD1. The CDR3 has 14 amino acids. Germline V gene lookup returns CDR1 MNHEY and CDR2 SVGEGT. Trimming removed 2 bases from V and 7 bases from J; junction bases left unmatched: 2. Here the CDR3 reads CASSYRTGGNEQFF. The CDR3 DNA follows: TGTGCCAGCAGTTACCGGACAGGGGGTAATGAGCAGTTCTTC.

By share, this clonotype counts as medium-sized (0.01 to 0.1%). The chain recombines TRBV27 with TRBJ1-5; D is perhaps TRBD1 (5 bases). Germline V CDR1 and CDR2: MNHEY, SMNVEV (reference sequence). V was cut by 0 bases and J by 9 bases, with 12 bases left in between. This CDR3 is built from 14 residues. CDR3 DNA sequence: TGTGCCAGCAGTTTATCCGGGGCTGGGGTGCCCCAGCATTTT. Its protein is CASSLSGAGVPQHF.

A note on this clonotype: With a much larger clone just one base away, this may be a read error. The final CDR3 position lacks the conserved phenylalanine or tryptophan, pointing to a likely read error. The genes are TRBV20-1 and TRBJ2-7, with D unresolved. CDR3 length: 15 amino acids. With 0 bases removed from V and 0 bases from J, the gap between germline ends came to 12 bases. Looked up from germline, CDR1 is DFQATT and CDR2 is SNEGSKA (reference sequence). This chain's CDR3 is CSARDRQASSYEQYI. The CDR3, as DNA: TGCAGTGCTAGAGATAGGCAGGCTAGCTCCTACGAGCAGTACATC.

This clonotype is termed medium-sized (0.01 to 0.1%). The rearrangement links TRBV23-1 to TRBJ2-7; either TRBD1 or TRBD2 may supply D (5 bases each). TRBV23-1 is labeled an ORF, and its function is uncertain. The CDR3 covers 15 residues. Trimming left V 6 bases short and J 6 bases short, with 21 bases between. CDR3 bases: TGCGCCAGCAGCCCGGCCGGGGCCCCTCGGTGCGAGCAGTACTTC. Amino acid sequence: CASSPAGAPRCEQYF.

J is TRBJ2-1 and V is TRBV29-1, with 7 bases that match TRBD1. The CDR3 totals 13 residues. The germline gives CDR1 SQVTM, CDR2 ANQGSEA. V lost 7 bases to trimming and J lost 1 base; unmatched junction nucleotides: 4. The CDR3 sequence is CSANRGSYNEQFF. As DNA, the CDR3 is TGCAGCGCCAACAGGGGATCCTACAATGAGCAGTTCTTC.

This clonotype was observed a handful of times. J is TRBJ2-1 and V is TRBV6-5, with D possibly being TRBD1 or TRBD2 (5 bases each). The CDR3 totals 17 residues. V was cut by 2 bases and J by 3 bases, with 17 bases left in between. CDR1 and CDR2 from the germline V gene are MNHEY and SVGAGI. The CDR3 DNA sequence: TGTGCCAGCAGTTACCCCCCCCAGGGCGCGGGCTACAATGAGCAGTTCTTC. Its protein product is CASSYPPQGAGYNEQFF.